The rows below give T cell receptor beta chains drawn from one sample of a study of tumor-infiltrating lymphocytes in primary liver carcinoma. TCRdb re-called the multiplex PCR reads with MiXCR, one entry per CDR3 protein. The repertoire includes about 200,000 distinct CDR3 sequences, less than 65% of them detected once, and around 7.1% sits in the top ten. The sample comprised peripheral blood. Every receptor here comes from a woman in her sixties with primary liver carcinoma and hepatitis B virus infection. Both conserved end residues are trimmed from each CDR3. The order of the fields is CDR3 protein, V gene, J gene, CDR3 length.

CDR3 protein: ASSKQGGSQPQH
V gene: TRBV7-9
J gene: TRBJ1-5
CDR3 length: 12

CDR3 protein: ASSARTGTPGANVLT
V gene: TRBV11-1
J gene: TRBJ2-6
CDR3 length: 15

CDR3 protein: ASSLVNTEAF
V gene: TRBV12-3/TRBV12-4
J gene: TRBJ1-1
CDR3 length: 10

CDR3 protein: ASGFGLAGSGTDTQY
V gene: TRBV7-8
J gene: TRBJ2-3
CDR3 length: 15

CDR3 protein: ASSSINRGRLCYGYT
V gene: TRBV11-2
J gene: TRBJ1-2
CDR3 length: 15

CDR3 protein: ASSPGLAGGPNTGEPF
V gene: TRBV12-3/TRBV12-4
J gene: TRBJ2-2
CDR3 length: 16

CDR3 protein: SASTQVGHNEQF
V gene: TRBV20-1
J gene: TRBJ2-1
CDR3 length: 12

CDR3 protein: ASSYEASGSYEQY
V gene: TRBV7-3
J gene: TRBJ2-7
CDR3 length: 13

CDR3 protein: ANRRDRAGGFT
V gene: TRBV11-1
J gene: TRBJ1-2
CDR3 length: 11

CDR3 protein: SVEAEARETQY
V gene: TRBV29-1
J gene: TRBJ2-5
CDR3 length: 11

CDR3 protein: ASSLYLTGGGDEQF
V gene: TRBV11-2
J gene: TRBJ2-1
CDR3 length: 14

CDR3 protein: ASSQEGLAGVSSSGANVLT
V gene: TRBV4-1
J gene: TRBJ2-6
CDR3 length: 19

CDR3 protein: ASSLGGPSDTQY
V gene: TRBV7-9
J gene: TRBJ2-3
CDR3 length: 12

CDR3 protein: SVAGISGGNEQF
V gene: TRBV29-1
J gene: TRBJ2-1
CDR3 length: 12

CDR3 protein: ASSDGPSGSSTDTQY
V gene: TRBV5-4
J gene: TRBJ2-3
CDR3 length: 15

CDR3 protein: SVVPDTEAF
V gene: TRBV29-1
J gene: TRBJ1-1
CDR3 length: 9

CDR3 protein: DSRTGTSSEQF
V gene: TRBV6-5
J gene: TRBJ2-1
CDR3 length: 11

CDR3 protein: ASSLRQGGVNEQF
V gene: TRBV5-1
J gene: TRBJ2-1
CDR3 length: 13

CDR3 protein: ASSRRGYGEIGSGANVLT
V gene: TRBV11-2
J gene: TRBJ2-6
CDR3 length: 18

CDR3 protein: ASSPSIGGRKPASLHEQY
V gene: TRBV4-2
J gene: TRBJ2-7
CDR3 length: 18

CDR3 protein: ASSYDRERAYEQY
V gene: TRBV6-6
J gene: TRBJ2-7
CDR3 length: 13

CDR3 protein: VSSAQLHGYT
V gene: TRBV6-1
J gene: TRBJ1-2
CDR3 length: 10